Sequencing of this TCR beta chain was carried out in a study of tumor-infiltrating lymphocytes in primary liver carcinoma listed by TCRdb under 2017. For context, the study as a whole: Surgical resection was performed in China between late 2015 and March 2016 on a handful of patients with histopathologically diagnosed primary liver carcinoma. The study combined TCRbeta repertoire sequencing, expression microarrays and whole-exome sequencing across five regions of each liver tumor, with adjacent normal tissue and blood. Each sample produced about 3.5 to 8 million productive TCRbeta reads, and read depth showed no significant difference between tissue types. The five patients had tumors staged T1-T3 N0M0, with maximum diameters ranging from about 4.2 to 11 cm. Hepatocellular carcinoma (four) or combined HCC and intrahepatic cholangiocarcinoma (one) was present in the five patients, who were three men and two women aged 30 to 69 years. Reproducibility between technical replicate repertoires was high, with correlation coefficients above 0.95 and mean shared-clone rates approximately 0.91. A total of around 35 specimens from 5 patients, comprising about 25 tumor regions, 5 adjacent noncancerous liver tissues and 5 peripheral blood samples, were covered by TCRbeta repertoire sequencing.

RNA from unsorted whole blood was extracted with TRIzol reagent, and germline DNA was obtained with the DNeasy Blood & Tissue kit. Chronic HBV infection was present in the patients, and the patients were treatment-naive at sampling. Before surgery, about 4 milliliters of peripheral blood were collected into K2EDTA tubes. Concerning this clonotype: The antigen it binds to is not known. This may stem from a read error, because a much larger clone lies one nucleotide away.

A constant-region primer and ProtoScript II reverse transcriptase were used to reverse-transcribe TCRbeta-specific cDNA from 500 ng total RNA. Three nested multiplex PCR rounds, following a slightly modified ARM-PCR procedure, were used to build the TCRbeta libraries. A final 25-cycle PCR with Deep VentR polymerase added sample barcodes and Illumina adapters. Before sequencing, amplicons of 200-500 bp were purified from gel using a QIAquick gel extraction kit. An Illumina HiSeq 2500 was used to sequence the TCRbeta amplicons with 250-bp paired-end reads. The study's own analysis went as follows. Reads were quality-trimmed with Trimmomatic v0.33, and paired reads were merged with FLASH v1.2.11 to recover full CDR3 sequences. V, D and J germline segments were assigned to the rearranged TCRbeta sequences using MiGEC v1.2.1b. Clonotype statistics and Shannon-Wiener diversity indices were computed with VDJtools v1.0.0. To cut down on sampling bias, every analysis after diversity analysis relied on just the 250 most abundant clonotypes from each sample. The raw public data were reprocessed by TCRdb itself: fastp quality trimming at Q25, MiXCR clonotype calling, in-frame beta chains only. Each record represents a unique CDR3 protein, reported with the most common genes and DNA among its rows. TCRdb's processing, not the authors' own work, is the source of the V and J calls. The sample records approximately 310,000 distinct CDR3 sequences, roughly two thirds of which are singletons. In total, the top ten clones hold roughly 9% of the sample.

What the research found in general, with its limitations: Because only the TCR beta chain was sequenced and unpaired alpha chains were not captured, true repertoire diversity is likely underestimated. A significantly larger repertoire fraction was made up by the top 250 clones in tumors than in blood (p = 0.039). Repertoire overlap was found to be higher between tumor regions (mean roughly 36%) than between tumor-adjacent (around 17%) or tumor-blood (roughly 15%) pairs, consistent with antigen-driven expansion. With just a handful of patients in the study, the authors point out that the findings should be validated in a larger study. Comparison of CD4+ and CD8+ T cell repertoires was precluded by the use of bulk unsorted samples.

Material: peripheral blood. The sequence derives from a man between 35 and 55 years old with primary liver carcinoma and hepatitis B virus infection.

CDR3 sequence: CASSPLAIAKNNQYF. The nucleotide sequence is TGTGCCAGCAGCCCCCTAGCCATAGCCAAAAACAATCAGTACTTC. The chain joins TRBV12-3 or TRBV12-4 to TRBJ2-4, with a weak D call of TRBD2 (5 bases match). The cysteine opens and the phenylalanine closes a CDR3 of 15 amino acids. Kept here is only the CDR3 DNA, which spans 45 bases and is read in frame from base 1.